This T cell receptor (beta chain) stems from a study of blood T cells in healthy people across ages. This clonotype was counted once. Primed by a sample-barcoded 5' primer and a J-beta primer mix, a second PCR proceeded for about 7 to 12 cycles. In TCRdb, the 5' RACE reads were re-called with MiXCR into one record per CDR3 protein. The sample holds over a million distinct CDR3 sequences; roughly 59% are singletons and the top ten take over 5%. The CDR3 sequence is 15 residues long. Germline CDR1 reads DFQATT; CDR2 reads SNEGSKA (reference sequence). The junction had 6 bases not matched to a gene; V was cut back by 3 bases and J by 6 bases.

What was sequenced was blood. The V and J genes are TRBV20-1 and TRBJ1-6; 9 bases align to TRBD1. This clonotype originated in a man aged 18 to 29 in good health. The CDR3 loop reads CSASYRGLANSPLHF. In DNA, the CDR3 is TGCAGTGCTAGTTACAGGGGGCTCGCTAATTCACCCCTCCACTTT.